This T cell receptor (beta chain) stems from a study of cytomegalovirus exposure and HLA in healthy donors. The CDR3 loop spans 15 amino acids. Looked up from germline, CDR1 is SGHTA and CDR2 is FQGNSA. V dropped 4 bases and J dropped 1; count of bases not matched to a gene: 4. PCR involved 60 Vbeta and 13 Jbeta primers. Profiling relied on immunoSEQ multiplex PCR, and the TCRdb table lists in-frame clones only, not all of them. The sample consists of about 91,000 clones, about nine tenths of them appearing once. To note about this clone: The same CDR3 is also encoded by other DNA sequences in this sample.

V and J are TRBV7-2 and TRBJ2-1, with TRBD2 identical over 7 bases. Sequenced material: PBMCs. This TCR was recovered from a young man in good health and CMV-seronegative. CDR3 amino acids: CASSSGEGSYNEQFF. The CDR3 DNA reads TGTGCCAGCAGCTCCGGGGAGGGGTCCTACAATGAGCAGTTCTTC. Full variable domain (rest looked up from reference TRBV7-2 and TRBJ2-1): GAGVSQSPSNKVTEKGKDVELRCDPISGHTALYWYRQSLGQGLEFLIYFQGNSAPDKSGLPSDRFSAERTGGSVSTLTIQRTQQEDSAVYLCASSSGEGSYNEQFFGPGTRLTVL.